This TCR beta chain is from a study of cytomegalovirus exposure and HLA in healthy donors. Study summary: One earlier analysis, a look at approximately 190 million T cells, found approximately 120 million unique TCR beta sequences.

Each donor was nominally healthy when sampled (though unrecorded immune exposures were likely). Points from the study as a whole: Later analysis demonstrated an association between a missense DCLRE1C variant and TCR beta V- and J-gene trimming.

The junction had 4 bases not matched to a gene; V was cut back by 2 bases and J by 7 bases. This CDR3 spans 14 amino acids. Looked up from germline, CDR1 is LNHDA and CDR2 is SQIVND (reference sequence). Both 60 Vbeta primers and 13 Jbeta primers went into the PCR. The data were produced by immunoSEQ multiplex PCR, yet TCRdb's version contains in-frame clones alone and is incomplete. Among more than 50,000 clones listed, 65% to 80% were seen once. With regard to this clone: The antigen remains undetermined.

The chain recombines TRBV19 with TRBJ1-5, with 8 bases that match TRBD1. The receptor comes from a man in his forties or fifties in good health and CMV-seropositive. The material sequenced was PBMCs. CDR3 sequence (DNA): TGTGCCAGTAGTATACAGGGGGCGGAACAGCCCCAGCATTTT. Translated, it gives CASSIQGAEQPQHF.